This T cell receptor beta chain was documented in a study of beta chain features in type 1 diabetes. Study as a whole: Patients did not differ from healthy donors in age, gender or cell yield. General study points: Among all four CD4+ subsets, Type 1 diabetes patients had TCRB CDR3s that were moderately but significantly shorter. It was not settled here whether HLA type affects TCRB rearrangement.

Of the isolated RNA, all was reverse transcribed, and so the sequenced material was expressed TCRB transcripts. Libraries were prepared by immunoSEQ multiplex PCR; TCRdb keeps only in-frame clonotypes and omits some of them. The table includes around 40,000 clones, over 60% detected once. A note on this clone: Its specificity is not known.

The CDR3 length is 17 residues. Germline CDR1 SGHAT, CDR2 FQNNGV. V was pared by 0 bases and J by 1 base, with 13 bases between. A heparinised blood draw that averaged about 116 mL was obtained once from each donor. The receptor was isolated from a woman under 30 with type 1 diabetes. V gene TRBV11-2 combines with J gene TRBJ2-4; tentatively, D is TRBD1 (5 bases). Material for sequencing was Tregs from blood. This CDR3 reads CASSLDQAGLAKNIQYF. The CDR3 DNA sequence: TGTGCCAGCAGCTTAGATCAGGCAGGGTTGGCCAAAAACATTCAGTACTTC.